This T cell receptor (beta chain) originates from a study of blood T cell repertoires in COVID-19 (dated by TCRdb to 2019 to 2021). Turning to the overall study: Collaborator samples came from the United States, Italy and Spain and covered acute and convalescent phases of COVID-19. The material from the prospective study consisted of cDNA or gDNA derived from T cells, B-cell-depleted T cells, or PBMCs. The dataset comprised deeply sampled blood TCRbeta repertoires from subjects exposed to, actively infected with, or recovered from COVID-19. The repertoires were released in a freely available public database intended as a resource for research on the immune response to SARS-CoV-2. Samples came from the ongoing ImmuneRACE study (first 160 participants) plus 1,254 subjects from 6 global collaborators. A de-identified subject ID, COVID-19 status, age in years and sex were almost always included in the sample metadata. Where available, HLA class I and class II types were obtained from metadata supplied by the sample provider rather than from assay-based typing. Study-wide findings and limitations: The amount of clinical and demographic metadata varied by source and participant and was provided uncurated.

TCRbeta CDR3 regions were amplified from genomic DNA using the immunoSEQ Assay, a bias-controlled multiplex PCR. In the paper's pipeline: Within the assay, amplification of reference gene primers was used to estimate how many nucleated cells each sample contained. To quantify the absolute abundance of each unique TCRbeta CDR3 rearrangement, sequence reads were collapsed and filtered. For each sample, productive Simpson clonality was calculated as the square root of Simpson's diversity index across productive rearrangements. The table comes from immuneACCESS by way of TCRdb, which keeps in-frame sequences with V and J called. Part of the clones is missing from these tables; in studies checked, under half for an unresolved V gene and the rest for unknown reasons. That table furnishes V, J and clone size, whereas the DNA furnished D and trimming. This sample gives approximately 250,000 clones in total; around nine tenths of them show up just once. Of the sample, about 8.8% falls within the top ten clones.

As concerns this clone: What this receptor recognizes is not known. Base qualities were left out, and no much larger clone turns up one base away.

Collaborating institutions collected whole blood in K2EDTA tubes following their own protocols. For TCRbeta analysis, collaborator samples were shipped as frozen whole blood, as isolated PBMCs, or as DNA extracted from either sample type. CDR1 and CDR2 were assigned from the germline V gene (reference sequence) as GTSNPN and SVGIG. Here V drops 0 bases and J drops 5 bases, and the junction holds 7 bases not matched to any gene. The CDR3 contains 16 residues, cysteine and phenylalanine counted. Of the read, only the CDR3 DNA is kept; its 48 bases are in frame from base 1. This sequence originates from a middle-aged man with active or convalescent COVID-19. The material sequenced was peripheral blood. The chain couples TRBV30 to TRBJ2-3; the junction holds 11 bases that match TRBD2. This receptor has the CDR3 CAWSVYFSGGVDTQYF. The DNA sequence is TGTGCCTGGAGTGTGTATTTTAGCGGGGGGGTAGATACGCAGTATTTT. The CDR3 plus the reference TRBV30 and TRBJ2-3 genes for the other parts give the full variable domain: SQTIHQWPATLVQPVGSPLSLECTVEGTSNPNLYWYRQAAGRGLQLLFYSVGIGQISSEVPQNLSASRPQDRQFILSSKKLLLSDSGFYLCAWSVYFSGGVDTQYFGPGTRLTVL.